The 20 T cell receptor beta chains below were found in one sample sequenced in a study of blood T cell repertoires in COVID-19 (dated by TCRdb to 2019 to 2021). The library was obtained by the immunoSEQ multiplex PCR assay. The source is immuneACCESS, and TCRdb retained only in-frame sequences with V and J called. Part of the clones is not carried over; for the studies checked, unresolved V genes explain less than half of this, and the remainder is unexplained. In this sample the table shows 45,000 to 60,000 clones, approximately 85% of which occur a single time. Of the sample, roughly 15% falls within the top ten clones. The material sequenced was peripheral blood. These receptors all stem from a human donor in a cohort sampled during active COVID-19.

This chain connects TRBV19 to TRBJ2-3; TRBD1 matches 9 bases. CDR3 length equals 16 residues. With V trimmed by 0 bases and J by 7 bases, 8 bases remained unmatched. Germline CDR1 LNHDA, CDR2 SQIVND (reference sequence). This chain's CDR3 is CASSIDPGQGMHTQYF. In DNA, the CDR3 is TGTGCCAGTAGTATAGATCCAGGACAGGGGATGCATACGCAGTATTTT.

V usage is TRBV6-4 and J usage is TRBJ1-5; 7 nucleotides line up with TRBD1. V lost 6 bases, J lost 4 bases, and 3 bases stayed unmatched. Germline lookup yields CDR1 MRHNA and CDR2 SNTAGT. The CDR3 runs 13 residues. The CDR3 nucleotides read TGTGCCAGCAGCGGGACAGTTAATCAGCCCCAGCATTTT. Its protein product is CASSGTVNQPQHF.

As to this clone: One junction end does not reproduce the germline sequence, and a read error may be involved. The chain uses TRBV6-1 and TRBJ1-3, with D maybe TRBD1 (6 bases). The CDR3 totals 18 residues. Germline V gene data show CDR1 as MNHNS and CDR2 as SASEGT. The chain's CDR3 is CASREAGQITYSGNTIYF. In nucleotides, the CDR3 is TGTGCCAGCAGGGAAGCGGGACAAATAACCTACTCTGGAAACACCATATATTTT.

DNA of the CDR3: TGTGCCAGCTCACCACCGGGACAGGGCTTAGGAGATACGCAGTATTTT. Translated: CASSPPGQGLGDTQYF. The V call is TRBV18, the J call TRBJ2-3; 9 nucleotides agree with TRBD1. The CDR3 spans 16 residues. Germline-derived CDR1 and CDR2 are KGHSH and LQKENI. Germline trimming cut 0 bases from V and 5 bases from J; bases unmatched to any gene: 6.

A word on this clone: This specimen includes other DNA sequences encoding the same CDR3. Written as DNA, the CDR3 is TGTGTCACGAGTGGGGGGGCCAATGAGCAGTTCTTC. This codes for CVTSGGANEQFF. This sequence joins TRBV3-1 (or the pseudogene TRBV3-2) and TRBJ2-1; the D gene is possibly TRBD2 (7 bases). CDR3 length: 12 amino acids. Looked up from germline, CDR1 is LGHDT and CDR2 is YNNKEL (reference sequence).

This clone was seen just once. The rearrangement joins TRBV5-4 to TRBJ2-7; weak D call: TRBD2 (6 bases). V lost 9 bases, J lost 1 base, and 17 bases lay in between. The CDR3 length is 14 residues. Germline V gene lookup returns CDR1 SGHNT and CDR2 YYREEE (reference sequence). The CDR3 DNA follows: TGTGCCACCAAAAGCCGGGACTCATCCTACGAGCAGTACTTC. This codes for CATKSRDSSYEQYF.

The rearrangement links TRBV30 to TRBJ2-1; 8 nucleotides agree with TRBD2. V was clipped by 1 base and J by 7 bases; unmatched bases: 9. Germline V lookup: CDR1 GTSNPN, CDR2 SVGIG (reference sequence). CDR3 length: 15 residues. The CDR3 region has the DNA TGTGCCTGGAGTGAGTACGGGAGGGCCAGGAATGAGCAGTTCTTC. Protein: CAWSEYGRARNEQFF.

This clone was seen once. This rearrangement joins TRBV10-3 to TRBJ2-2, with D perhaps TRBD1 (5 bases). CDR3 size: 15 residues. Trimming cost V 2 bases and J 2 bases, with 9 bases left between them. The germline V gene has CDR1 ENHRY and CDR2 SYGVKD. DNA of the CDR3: TGTGCCATCAGTGAGGTCCAGGGAAACACCGGGGAGCTGTTTTTT. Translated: CAISEVQGNTGELFF.

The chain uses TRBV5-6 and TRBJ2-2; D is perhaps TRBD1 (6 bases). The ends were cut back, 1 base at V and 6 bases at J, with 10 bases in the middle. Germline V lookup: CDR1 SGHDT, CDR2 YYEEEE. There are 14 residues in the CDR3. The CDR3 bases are TGTGCCAGCAGCTTGAGGGGGTTCTCCGGGGAGCTGTTTTTT. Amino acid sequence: CASSLRGFSGELFF.

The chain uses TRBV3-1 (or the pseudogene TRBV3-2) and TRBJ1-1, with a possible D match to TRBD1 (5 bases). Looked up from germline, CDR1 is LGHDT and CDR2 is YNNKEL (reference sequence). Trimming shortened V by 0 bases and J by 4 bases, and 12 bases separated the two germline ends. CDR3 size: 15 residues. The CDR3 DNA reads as TGTGCCAGCAGCCAAGAGGGTAGGGGCTTCACTGAAGCTTTCTTT. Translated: CASSQEGRGFTEAFF.

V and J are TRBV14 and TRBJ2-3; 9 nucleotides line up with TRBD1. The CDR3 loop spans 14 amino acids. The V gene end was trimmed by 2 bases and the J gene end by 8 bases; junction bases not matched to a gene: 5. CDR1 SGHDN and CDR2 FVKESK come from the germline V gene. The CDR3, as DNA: TGTGCCAGCAGCCAAACAGGGGGCCCCCTTACGCAGTATTTT. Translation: CASSQTGGPLTQYF.

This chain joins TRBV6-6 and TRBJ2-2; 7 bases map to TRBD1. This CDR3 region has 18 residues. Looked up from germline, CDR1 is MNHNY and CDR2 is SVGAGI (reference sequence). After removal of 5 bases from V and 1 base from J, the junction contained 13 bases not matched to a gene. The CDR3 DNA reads TGTGCCAGCAGTCCCCGGGTATCGACAGGGCTGAACACCGGGGAGCTGTTTTTT. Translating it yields CASSPRVSTGLNTGELFF.

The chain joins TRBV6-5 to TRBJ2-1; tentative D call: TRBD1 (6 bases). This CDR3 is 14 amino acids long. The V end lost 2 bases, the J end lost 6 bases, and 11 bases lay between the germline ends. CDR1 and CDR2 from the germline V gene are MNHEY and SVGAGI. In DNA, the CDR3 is TGTGCCAGCAGTTACCCGACAGGTTCCAATGAGCAGTTCTTC. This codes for CASSYPTGSNEQFF.

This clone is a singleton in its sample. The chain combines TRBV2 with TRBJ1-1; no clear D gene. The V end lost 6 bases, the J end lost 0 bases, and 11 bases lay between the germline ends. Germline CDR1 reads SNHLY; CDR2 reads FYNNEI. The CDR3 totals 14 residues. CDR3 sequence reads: CASRSLLMNTEAFF. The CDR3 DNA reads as TGTGCCAGCAGAAGCCTGCTGATGAACACTGAAGCTTTCTTT.

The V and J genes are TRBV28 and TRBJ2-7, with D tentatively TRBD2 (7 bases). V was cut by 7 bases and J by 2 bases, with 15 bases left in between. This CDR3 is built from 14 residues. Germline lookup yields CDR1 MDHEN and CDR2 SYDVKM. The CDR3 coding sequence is TGTGCCAGCACCCAGGGAGGGGGAACCTACGAGCAGTACTTC. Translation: CASTQGGGTYEQYF.

CDR3 bases: TGTGCCTGGAGTGCAGGGGGCGGAAACTATGGCTACACCTTC. It encodes CAWSAGGGNYGYTF. The rearrangement uses TRBV30 and TRBJ1-2; TRBD1 agrees at 8 bases. Per the germline V gene, CDR1 is GTSNPN and CDR2 is SVGIG (reference sequence). This CDR3 is built from 14 residues. V shed 1 base, J shed 2 bases, and the junction held 3 bases outside the gene matches.

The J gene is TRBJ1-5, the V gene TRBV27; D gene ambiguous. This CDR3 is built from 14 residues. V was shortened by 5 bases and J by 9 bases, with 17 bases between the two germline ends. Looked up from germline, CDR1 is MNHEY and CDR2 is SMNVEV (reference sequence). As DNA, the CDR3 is TGTGCCAGCAGTACCGGGGAAGGTTGGCGGCCCCAGCATTTT. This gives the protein CASSTGEGWRPQHF.

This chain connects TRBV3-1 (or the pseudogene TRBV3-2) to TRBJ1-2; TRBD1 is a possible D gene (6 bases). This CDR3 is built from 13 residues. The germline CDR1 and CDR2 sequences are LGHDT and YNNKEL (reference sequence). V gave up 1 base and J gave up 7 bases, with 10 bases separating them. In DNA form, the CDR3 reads TGTGCCAGCAGCCAAGCTGGGGGCCCTGGCTACACCTTC. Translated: CASSQAGGPGYTF.

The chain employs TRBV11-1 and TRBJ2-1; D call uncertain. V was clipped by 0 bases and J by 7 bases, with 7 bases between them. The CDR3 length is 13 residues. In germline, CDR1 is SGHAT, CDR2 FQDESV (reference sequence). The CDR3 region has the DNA TGTGCCAGCAGCTTAGCGCGGCTTAATGAGCAGTTCTTC. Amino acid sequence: CASSLARLNEQFF.

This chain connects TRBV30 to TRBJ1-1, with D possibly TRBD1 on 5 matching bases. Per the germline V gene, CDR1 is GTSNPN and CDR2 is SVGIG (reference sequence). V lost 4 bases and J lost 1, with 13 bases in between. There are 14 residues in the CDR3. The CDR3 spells CAWTHGDRNTEAFF. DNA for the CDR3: TGTGCCTGGACCCATGGAGACAGGAACACTGAAGCTTTCTTT. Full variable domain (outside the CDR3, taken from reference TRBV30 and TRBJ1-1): SQTIHQWPATLVQPVGSPLSLECTVEGTSNPNLYWYRQAAGRGLQLLFYSVGIGQISSEVPQNLSASRPQDRQFILSSKKLLLSDSGFYLCAWTHGDRNTEAFFGQGTRLTVV.